Listed below are T cell receptor beta chains from one sample, sequenced in a study of Ad26.COV2.S vaccination and SARS-CoV-2 variants. Sequencing was performed with immunoSEQ multiplex PCR; in TCRdb, only in-frame clones are kept and a portion is missing. This table has around 450,000 clones, 90% appearing once. Sample: peripheral blood, taken in a trial of Ad26.COV2.S vaccine versus placebo. All receptors come from a person between 18 and 60 years old who received the Ad26.COV2.S COVID-19 vaccine or a placebo. The CDR3 runs from the conserved cysteine through the conserved F or W. The D gene is left open where the match is weak. Size is stated for part of the rows, as once, few or many counts, or as a class when the clone is expanded.

len	v_gene	abundance	j_gene	d_gene	CDR3nt	CDR3aa
13	TRBV6-5	-	TRBJ2-2	TRBD2	TGTGCCAGCAGTTTAGGACTAGCCGGGGAGCTGTTTTTT	CASSLGLAGELFF
14	TRBV15	-	TRBJ2-3	TRBD2	TGTGCCACCAGCGGCGGGACTAGAGGAGATACGCAGTATTTT	CATSGGTRGDTQYF
17	TRBV11-2	-	TRBJ2-3	-	TGTGCCAGCAGCTTAGGTCCCTGGGCAGGGAGCGGAGATACGCAGTATTTT	CASSLGPWAGSGDTQYF
18	TRBV27	-	TRBJ2-6	TRBD1	TGTGCCAGCAGTCGACGGACAGGAGCTTACTCTGGGGCCAACGTCCTGACTTTC	CASSRRTGAYSGANVLTF
14	TRBV28	-	TRBJ2-1	-	TGTGCCTGCCGTCCGGGGGTCCACTACAATGAGCAGTTCTTC	CACRPGVHYNEQFF
13	TRBV10-3	-	TRBJ1-1	TRBD1	TGTGCCATCAGTTCGGACAGGGGCACTGAAGCTTTCTTT	CAISSDRGTEAFF
12	TRBV19	-	TRBJ2-2	-	TGTGCCAGTAGGTATTTGACCGGGGAGCTGTTTTTT	CASRYLTGELFF
14	TRBV6-5	-	TRBJ2-3	-	TGTGCCAGCAGAGCGGTGGGTCCGACAGATACGCAGTATTTT	CASRAVGPTDTQYF
16	TRBV5-1	-	TRBJ2-3	TRBD2	TGCGCCAGCAGCCCCCTTAGCGGGTCATCCGGGGATACGCAGTATTTT	CASSPLSGSSGDTQYF
15	TRBV9	-	TRBJ2-4	-	TGTGCCAGCAGCGTTGACGGATTAGCCAAAAACATTCAGTACTTC	CASSVDGLAKNIQYF
12	TRBV7-3	-	TRBJ2-2	-	TGTGCCAGCAGCCAATACCCCGGGGAGCTGTTTTTT	CASSQYPGELFF
12	TRBV2	-	TRBJ2-7	-	TGTGCCAGCAGTGCCTCCCTTGGCGAGCAGTACTTC	CASSASLGEQYF
14	TRBV7-8	-	TRBJ2-2	TRBD1	TGTGCCAGTGCCCCAGGGGGCGGCACCGGGGAGCTGTTTTTT	CASAPGGGTGELFF
11	TRBV2	-	TRBJ1-1	-	TGTGCCAGCAGCTTGAAAGTTGAAGCTTTCTTT	CASSLKVEAFF
14	TRBV9	-	TRBJ1-2	-	TGTGCCAGCAGCGTAGGGCCGACAGTCTATGGCTACACCTTC	CASSVGPTVYGYTF
14	TRBV28	-	TRBJ2-1	-	TGTGCCAGCAGTTTCCCAGGGGCAAAGCGTGAGCAGTTCTTC	CASSFPGAKREQFF
13	TRBV7-3	-	TRBJ2-7	-	TGTGCCAGCAGCTTAGGCAGGGCCTACGAGCAGTACTTC	CASSLGRAYEQYF
14	TRBV6-1	-	TRBJ2-7	-	TGTGCCAGCAGTGAAGGAAGGGGGTGGTACGAGCAGTACTTC	CASSEGRGWYEQYF
13	TRBV11-2	-	TRBJ2-5	-	TGTGCCAGCAGCTTAGTATTCCAAGAGACCCAGTACTTC	CASSLVFQETQYF
15	TRBV4-2	-	TRBJ1-1	-	TGTGCCAGCAGCCTAGAGTGGGGCAGACCCACTGAAGCTTTCTTT	CASSLEWGRPTEAFF
13	TRBV6-5	once	TRBJ2-7	-	TGTGCCAGCACCAGCTCCACCAAATACGAGCAGTACTTC	CASTSSTKYEQYF
13	TRBV12-3/TRBV12-4	-	TRBJ2-7	TRBD2	TGTGCCAGCAGTCTGGGGGGGACCTACGAGCAGTACTTC	CASSLGGTYEQYF
17	TRBV4-1	-	TRBJ2-1	TRBD2	TGCGCCAGCAGCCAAGATATCACGGGACTAGCGGGAGGGGAGCAGTTCTTC	CASSQDITGLAGGEQFF
16	TRBV10-3	once	TRBJ2-7	TRBD1	TGTGCCATCAGTGACCCCGAAGACAGGGACCTCTACGAGCAGTACTTC	CAISDPEDRDLYEQYF
22	TRBV18	-	TRBJ1-3	-	TGTGCCAGCTCACCACCGAATGTACCGGGACTAGGGTCCCAGTTCTCTGGAAACACCATATATTTT	CASSPPNVPGLGSQFSGNTIYF
15	TRBV7-2	-	TRBJ2-2	TRBD1	TGTGCCAGCAGCCGGGACAGGGTGGTCACCGGGGAGCTGTTTTTT	CASSRDRVVTGELFF
15	TRBV5-1	-	TRBJ1-5	TRBD1	TGCGCCAGCAGCTCCGGGACAGGGAGGGATCAGCCCCAGCATTTT	CASSSGTGRDQPQHF
15	TRBV27	-	TRBJ2-7	TRBD2	TGTGCCAGCAGTTTCCTGACTAGCGCGAGCTACGAGCAGTACTTC	CASSFLTSASYEQYF
13	TRBV30	-	TRBJ1-1	-	TGTGCCTGGAATCGACAGTTGAACACTGAAGCTTTCTTT	CAWNRQLNTEAFF
14	TRBV7-2	-	TRBJ2-3	-	TGTGCCAGCAGCAGGGGACTCGAGACAGATACGCAGTATTTT	CASSRGLETDTQYF
16	TRBV7-9	-	TRBJ2-1	TRBD2	TGTGCCAGCAGCGTAATTAGCGGGAGTTTCTACAATGAGCAGTTCTTC	CASSVISGSFYNEQFF
14	TRBV19	-	TRBJ2-7	-	TGTGCCAGTAGTATAGGGCGGGACTCCTACGAGCAGTACTTC	CASSIGRDSYEQYF
17	TRBV5-8	-	TRBJ2-2	-	TGTGCCAGCAGCTTGGCCCAGGGGTGGGATAACACCGGGGAGCTGTTTTTT	CASSLAQGWDNTGELFF
12	TRBV18	-	TRBJ2-1	-	TGTGCCAGCTCACCACCTTCAGAAGAGCAGTTCTTC	CASSPPSEEQFF
16	TRBV6-5	-	TRBJ1-6	-	TGTGCCAGCAGTTACTCAGCCAGCTCCTATAATTCACCCCTCCACTTT	CASSYSASSYNSPLHF